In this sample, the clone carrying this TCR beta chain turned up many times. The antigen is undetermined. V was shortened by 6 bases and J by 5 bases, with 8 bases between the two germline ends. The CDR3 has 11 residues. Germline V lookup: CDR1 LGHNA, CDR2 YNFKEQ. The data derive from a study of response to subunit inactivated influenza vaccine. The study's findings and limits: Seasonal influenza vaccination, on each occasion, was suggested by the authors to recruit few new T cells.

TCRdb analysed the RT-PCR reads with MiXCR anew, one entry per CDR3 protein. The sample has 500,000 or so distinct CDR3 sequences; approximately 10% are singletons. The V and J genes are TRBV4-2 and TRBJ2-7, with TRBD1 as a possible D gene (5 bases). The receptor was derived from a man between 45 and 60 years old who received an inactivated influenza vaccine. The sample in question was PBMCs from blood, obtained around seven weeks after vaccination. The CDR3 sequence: CASREGDEQYF. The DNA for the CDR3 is TGTGCCAGCAGGGAAGGGGACGAGCAGTACTTC.